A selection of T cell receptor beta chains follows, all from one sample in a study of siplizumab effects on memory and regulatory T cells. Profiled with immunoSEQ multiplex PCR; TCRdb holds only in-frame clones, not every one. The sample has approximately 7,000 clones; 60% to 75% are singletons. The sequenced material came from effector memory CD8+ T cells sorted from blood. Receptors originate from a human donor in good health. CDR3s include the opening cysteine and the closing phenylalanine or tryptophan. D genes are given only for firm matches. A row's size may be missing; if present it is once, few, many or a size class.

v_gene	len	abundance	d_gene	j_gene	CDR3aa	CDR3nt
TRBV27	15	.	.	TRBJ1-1	CASSFRLSGSTEAFF	TGTGCCAGCAGTTTTCGCCTCTCCGGGAGCACTGAAGCTTTCTTT
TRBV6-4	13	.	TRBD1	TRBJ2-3	CATGTGDTDTQYF	TGTGCCACCGGGACAGGGGACACAGATACGCAGTATTTT
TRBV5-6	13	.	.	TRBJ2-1	CASSTASYNEQFF	TGTGCCAGCAGCACGGCCTCCTACAATGAGCAGTTCTTC
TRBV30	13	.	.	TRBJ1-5	CAWGRGSNQPQHF	TGTGCCTGGGGACGGGGGAGCAATCAGCCCCAGCATTTT
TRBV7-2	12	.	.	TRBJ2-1	CASSLTGHEQFF	TGTGCCAGCAGCCTTACAGGGCATGAGCAGTTCTTC
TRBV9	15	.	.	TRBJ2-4	CASSGSGGSKNIQYF	TGTGCCAGCAGCGGATCAGGGGGGTCCAAAAACATTCAGTACTTC
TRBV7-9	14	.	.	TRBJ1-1	CASSPEAGYTEAFF	TGTGCCAGCAGCCCAGAAGCAGGGTACACTGAAGCTTTCTTT
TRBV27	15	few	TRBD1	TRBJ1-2	CASRPLTGGLSGYTF	TGTGCCAGCAGGCCTCTAACAGGGGGCCTGAGTGGCTACACCTTC
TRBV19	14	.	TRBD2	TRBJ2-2	CASSPGTNGGELFF	TGTGCCAGTAGTCCCGGGACTAATGGCGGGGAGCTGTTTTTT
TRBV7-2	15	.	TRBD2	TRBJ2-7	CASSSISGTMNEQYF	TGTGCCAGCAGCTCGATATCCGGGACTATGAACGAGCAGTACTTC
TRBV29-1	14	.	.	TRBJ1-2	CSVVPPAGTGGYTF	TGCAGCGTTGTTCCCCCGGCAGGGACCGGTGGCTACACCTTC
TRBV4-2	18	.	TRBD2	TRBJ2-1	CASSQGFGGREDDNEQFF	TGTGCCAGCAGCCAAGGGTTCGGCGGGAGGGAGGATGACAATGAGCAGTTCTTC
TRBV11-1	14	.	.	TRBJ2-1	CASRSYAAVDEQFF	TGTGCCAGCAGATCCTACGCCGCCGTCGATGAGCAGTTCTTC
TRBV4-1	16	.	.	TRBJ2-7	CASSQDSSRGVDEQYF	TGCGCCAGCAGCCAAGATTCGTCAAGGGGGGTGGACGAGCAGTACTTC
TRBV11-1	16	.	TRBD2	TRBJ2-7	CASSLGLAGVLGEQYF	TGTGCCAGCAGCTTAGGCTTAGCGGGAGTGCTTGGCGAGCAGTACTTC
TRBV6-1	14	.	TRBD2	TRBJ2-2	CASSVAGDTGELFF	TGTGCCAGCAGTGTAGCGGGGGACACCGGGGAGCTGTTTTTT
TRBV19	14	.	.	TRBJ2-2	CASSIGQFTGELFF	TGTGCCAGTAGTATCGGGCAGTTCACCGGGGAGCTGTTTTTT
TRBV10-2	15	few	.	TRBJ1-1	CASSEAQALNTEAFF	TGCGCCAGCAGTGAGGCCCAGGCCCTGAACACTGAAGCTTTCTTT
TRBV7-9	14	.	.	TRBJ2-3	CASSDSYGPDTQYF	TGTGCCAGCAGCGATTCTTACGGGCCAGATACGCAGTATTTT
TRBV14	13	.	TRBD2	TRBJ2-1	CASRGLAGGEQFF	TGTGCCAGCAGGGGACTAGCGGGAGGTGAGCAGTTCTTC
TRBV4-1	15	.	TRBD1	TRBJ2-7	CASSHGTGMFYEQYF	TGCGCCAGCAGCCACGGGACAGGGATGTTCTACGAGCAGTACTTC
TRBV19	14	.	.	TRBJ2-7	CASSIESGIDEQYF	TGTGCCAGTAGTATAGAATCCGGGATCGACGAGCAGTACTTC
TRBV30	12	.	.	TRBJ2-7	CACRGPGYEQYF	TGTGCCTGCCGGGGTCCCGGCTACGAGCAGTACTTC
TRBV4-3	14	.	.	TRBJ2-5	CASSQDIGEETQYF	TGCGCCAGCAGCCAAGATATAGGGGAAGAGACCCAGTACTTC
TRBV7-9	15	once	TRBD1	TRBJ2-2	CASSSWDSNTGELFF	TGTGCCAGTTCGTCGTGGGACAGCAACACCGGGGAGCTGTTTTTT
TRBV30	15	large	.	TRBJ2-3	CAWASRAESTDTQYF	TGTGCCTGGGCTAGTAGGGCGGAGAGCACAGATACGCAGTATTTT
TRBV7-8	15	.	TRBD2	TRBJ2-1	CASSLRLAGVNEQFF	TGTGCCAGCAGCTTACGACTAGCGGGAGTCAATGAGCAGTTCTTC
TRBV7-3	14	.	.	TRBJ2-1	CASAPGGTLNEQFF	TGTGCCAGCGCCCCCGGCGGGACCCTCAATGAGCAGTTCTTC
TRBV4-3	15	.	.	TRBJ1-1	CASSQVGQMNTEAFF	TGCGCCAGCAGCCAAGTAGGGCAGATGAACACTGAAGCTTTCTTT